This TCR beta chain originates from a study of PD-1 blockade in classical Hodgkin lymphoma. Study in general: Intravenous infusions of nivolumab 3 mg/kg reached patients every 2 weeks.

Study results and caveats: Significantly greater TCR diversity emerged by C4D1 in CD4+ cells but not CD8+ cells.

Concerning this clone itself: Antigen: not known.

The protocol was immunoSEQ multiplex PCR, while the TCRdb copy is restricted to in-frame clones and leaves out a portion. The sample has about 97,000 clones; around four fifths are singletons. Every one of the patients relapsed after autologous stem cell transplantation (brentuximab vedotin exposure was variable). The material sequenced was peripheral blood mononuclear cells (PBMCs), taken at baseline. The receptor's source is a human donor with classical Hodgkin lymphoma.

CDR3 sequence reads: CASGLDPGDTQYF. The CDR3 DNA is TGTGCTAGTGGTTTGGACCCCGGAGATACGCAGTATTTT. The chain joins TRBV12-5 to TRBJ2-3; D not certain. This CDR3 contains 13 residues. Germline V gene lookup returns CDR1 LGHNT and CDR2 FRNRAP. Trimming shortened V by 1 base and J by 5 bases, and 7 bases separated the two germline ends. Using reference TRBV12-5 and TRBJ2-3 for the parts outside the CDR3, the full variable domain is DARVTQTPRHKVTEMGQEVTMRCQPILGHNTVFWYRQTMMQGLELLAYFRNRAPLDDSGMPKDRFSAEMPDATLATLKIQPSEPRDSAVYFCASGLDPGDTQYFGPGTRLTVL.